These 24 T cell receptor beta chains were sequenced from one sample in a study of cytomegalovirus exposure and HLA in healthy donors. PCR was performed using 60 Vbeta and 13 Jbeta primers. Only in-frame clones appear in the TCRdb table, and some are missing; sequencing was by immunoSEQ multiplex PCR. The sample has around 110,000 clones, around 74% seen once. Specimen: PBMCs. The receptors shown here come from a woman between 18 and 29 years old in good health and CMV-seronegative.

The J gene is TRBJ1-5, the V gene TRBV4-1; 10 bases agree with TRBD1. The V gene's germline CDR1 is MGHRA and CDR2 YSYEKL. This CDR3 region has 16 residues. Trimming at V came to 3 bases and at J to 1 base, leaving 3 bases not matched to a gene. The CDR3 protein is CASSHPDRGSNQPQHF. In DNA, the CDR3 is TGCGCCAGCAGCCACCCGGACAGGGGGAGCAATCAGCCCCAGCATTTT.

This chain joins TRBV28 and TRBJ1-5; D is uncertain. This CDR3 has 13 residues. CDR1 MDHEN and CDR2 SYDVKM come from the germline V gene. The V end was cut by 6 bases, the J end by 3 bases, with 9 bases between. CDR3 coding DNA: TGTGCCAGCAGACGGGGTTTCAATCAGCCCCAGCATTTT. It encodes CASRRGFNQPQHF.

This rearrangement joins TRBV6-5 to TRBJ2-1; D remains ambiguous. In germline, CDR1 is MNHEY, CDR2 SVGAGI. The CDR3 consists of 12 residues. V was trimmed by 6 bases and J by 2 bases, leaving 5 bases between them. The CDR3 DNA is TGTGCCAGCAGGCACACCTACAATGAGCAGTTCTTC. Its protein is CASRHTYNEQFF.

V is TRBV28 and J is TRBJ1-2; no firm D call. Germline V gene sequence: CDR1 MDHEN, CDR2 SYDVKM. Trimming pared 3 bases from V and 3 bases from J, leaving 8 bases between. This CDR3 has 13 amino acids. The CDR3 region is CASSLNSDYGYTF. In nucleotides, the CDR3 is TGTGCCAGCAGTTTGAATTCGGACTATGGCTACACCTTC.

The genes are TRBV5-1 and TRBJ2-7; D unresolved. There are 15 residues in the CDR3. V shed 4 bases and J shed 10 bases, with 24 bases lying between them. CDR1 is SGHRS, CDR2 YFSETQ, per germline. As DNA, the CDR3 is TGCGCCAGCAGCCAGAATCTTTTTTCGGTCGCGGAACAGTACTTC. The encoded protein is CASSQNLFSVAEQYF.

The rearrangement links TRBV6-1 to TRBJ1-6; D is undetermined. V lost 3 bases and J 7 bases, leaving 10 bases between the germline ends. The germline CDR1 and CDR2 sequences are MNHNS and SASEGT. The CDR3 spans 14 residues. The CDR3 region is CASSEERFNSPLHF. The CDR3 DNA is TGTGCCAGCAGTGAGGAGAGATTCAATTCACCCCTCCACTTT.

The CDR3 is CASSLAVGGDTQYF. The CDR3 DNA reads as TGTGCCAGCAGCTTAGCGGTAGGGGGAGATACGCAGTATTTT. The gene calls are TRBV7-9 and TRBJ2-3, with D possibly TRBD1 on 6 matching bases. Deletions cut 0 bases from V and 5 bases from J, with 9 bases between. Germline lookup yields CDR1 SEHNR and CDR2 FQNEAQ (reference sequence). The CDR3 extends over 14 amino acids.

CDR3 DNA sequence: TGTGCCAGCAGTTACTCGAATGTGGCAGGGAACACTGAAGCTTTCTTT. Protein sequence: CASSYSNVAGNTEAFF. V usage is TRBV6-5 and J usage is TRBJ1-1; no clear D. This CDR3 is 16 amino acids long. From germline, CDR1 is MNHEY and CDR2 SVGAGI. V shed 0 bases and J shed 1 base, with 12 bases lying between them.

In its sample, this clone was seen once. Other nucleotide sequences from this sample produce the same CDR3. V and J are TRBV29-1 and TRBJ1-1, with D perhaps TRBD1 (5 bases). The V end lost 6 bases, the J end lost 2 bases, and 13 bases lay between the germline ends. CDR3 length: 13 amino acids. The germline CDR1 and CDR2 sequences are SQVTM and ANQGSEA. The CDR3 reads CSVRTGGNTEAFF. The DNA of the CDR3 is TGCAGCGTCCGGACGGGGGGAAACACTGAAGCTTTCTTT. Full variable domain (remainder filled in from reference TRBV29-1 and TRBJ1-1): SAVISQKPSRDICQRGTSLTIQCQVDSQVTMMFWYRQQPGQSLTLIATANQGSEATYESGFVIDKFPISRPNLTFSTLTVSNMSPEDSSIYLCSVRTGGNTEAFFGQGTRLTVV.

The chain carries TRBV5-1 and TRBJ2-1; 7 bases line up with TRBD1. V gave up 1 base and J gave up 6 bases; unmatched junction bases: 10. The CDR3 sequence is 16 residues long. Looked up from germline, CDR1 is SGHRS and CDR2 is YFSETQ. This CDR3 is CASSLRGGAGSNEQFF. CDR3 sequence (DNA): TGCGCCAGCAGCTTGAGAGGGGGCGCAGGATCCAATGAGCAGTTCTTC.

This chain joins TRBV10-3 and TRBJ2-5, with 9 positions matching TRBD2. The V gene's germline CDR1 is ENHRY and CDR2 SYGVKD. V lost 5 bases and J lost 5; bases outside the gene matches: 12. This CDR3 has 16 residues. Here the CDR3 reads CAISPGLAAGWETQYF. CDR3 DNA sequence: TGTGCCATCAGTCCGGGACTAGCCGCCGGCTGGGAGACCCAGTACTTC.

J is TRBJ2-1 and V is TRBV2; TRBD1 agrees at 8 bases. The CDR3 runs to 13 residues. Germline V gene data show CDR1 as SNHLY and CDR2 as FYNNEI. With V trimmed by 5 bases and J by 8 bases, 5 bases remained unmatched. The CDR3 DNA is TGTGCCAGCAGTCCACAGGGGGTGGATGAGCAGTTCTTC. This encodes CASSPQGVDEQFF.

Only a few counts were recorded for this clone. The V gene is TRBV29-1, the J gene TRBJ2-5; the match to TRBD2 covers 12 bases. The CDR3 contains 15 residues. Trimming at V came to 4 bases and at J to 1 base, leaving 4 bases not matched to a gene. Germline V gene lookup returns CDR1 SQVTM and CDR2 ANQGSEA. For the CDR3, the DNA is TGCAGCGTTGGGTCTAGCGGGGGGGCCCAAGAGACCCAGTACTTC. Translated, it gives CSVGSSGGAQETQYF.

This sequence joins TRBV27 and TRBJ1-4; D gene unclear. The germline V gene encodes CDR1 MNHEY and CDR2 SMNVEV (reference sequence). The CDR3 is made up of 14 amino acids. V was pared by 3 bases and J by 8 bases, with 13 bases between. The CDR3 is CASSFGVDGEKLFF. CDR3 sequence (DNA): TGTGCCAGCAGTTTCGGGGTTGACGGCGAAAAACTGTTTTTT.

This clone was seen once. V and J are TRBV5-6 and TRBJ2-7, with TRBD1 matching 7 bases. The ends lost 2 bases at V and 2 bases at J; junction bases unmatched: 4. The V gene's germline CDR1 is SGHDT and CDR2 YYEEEE. The CDR3 sequence is 14 residues long. CDR3 sequence reads: CASSFVDRPYEQYF. The DNA for the CDR3 is TGTGCCAGCAGCTTTGTGGACAGGCCCTACGAGCAGTACTTC. The complete variable domain, with remaining parts taken from reference TRBV5-6 and TRBJ2-7, reads DAGVTQSPTHLIKTRGQQVTLRCSPKSGHDTVSWYQQALGQGPQFIFQYYEEEERQRGNFPDRFSGHQFPNYSSELNVNALLLGDSALYLCASSFVDRPYEQYFGPGTRLTVT.

This chain links TRBV7-9 with TRBJ1-1, with D uncertain. Germline lookup yields CDR1 SEHNR and CDR2 FQNEAQ (reference sequence). CDR3 length: 15 residues. Between the trimmed V and J ends, which lost 1 base and 1 base, there was a span of 10 bases. The CDR3 loop reads CASSLDGAANTEAFF. CDR3 DNA: TGTGCCAGCAGCTTAGACGGTGCCGCGAACACTGAAGCTTTCTTT.

The V gene is TRBV4-1, the J gene TRBJ1-2; the D is unclear. CDR1 MGHRA and CDR2 YSYEKL come from the germline V gene. The V and J ends lost 8 bases and 4 bases respectively, with 17 bases between them. This CDR3 has 14 amino acids. The CDR3 is CASGGLDGGYGYTF. The CDR3 bases are TGCGCCAGCGGCGGACTGGACGGAGGCTATGGCTACACCTTC.

The chain combines TRBV6-6 with TRBJ2-1; a weak D match, TRBD1 (6 bases). CDR3 length: 14 residues. V lost 8 bases to trimming and J lost 1 base, with 12 bases between them. CDR1 MNHNY and CDR2 SVGAGI come from the germline V gene (reference sequence). The CDR3 region is CASSRGQSYNEQFF. The CDR3 nucleotides read TGTGCCAGCTCACGGGGACAATCCTACAATGAGCAGTTCTTC.

V usage is TRBV28 and J usage is TRBJ1-4, with TRBD1 matching 8 bases. The germline gives CDR1 MDHEN, CDR2 SYDVKM. The CDR3 length is 20 residues. J gave up 1 base and V 3 bases, and 16 bases lay outside the gene matches. The DNA of the CDR3 is TGTGCCAGCAGTTTCTTTCGGTGGGTCAAACAGGGGGAAACTAATGAAAAACTGTTTTTT. Protein: CASSFFRWVKQGETNEKLFF.

This chain uses TRBV30 with TRBJ2-6, with a tentative D call TRBD2 (5 bases). Looked up from germline, CDR1 is GTSNPN and CDR2 is SVGIG (reference sequence). This CDR3 has 12 residues. For the CDR3, the DNA is TGTGCGAGGGAGACTGGGGCCAACGTCCTGACTTTC. Translated, it gives CARETGANVLTF. Full variable domain (outside the CDR3, taken from reference TRBV30 and TRBJ2-6): SQTIHQWPATLVQPVGSPLSLECTVEGTSNPNLYWYRQAAGRGLQLLFYSVGIGQISSEVPQNLSASRPQDRQFILSSKKLLLSDSGFYLCARETGANVLTFGAGSRLTVL.

The J gene is TRBJ2-7, the V gene TRBV28; the D gene is possibly TRBD1 (6 bases). Trimming pared 9 bases from V and 2 bases from J, leaving 17 bases between. This CDR3 comprises 14 residues. Per the germline V gene, CDR1 is MDHEN and CDR2 is SYDVKM. CDR3 in amino acids: CAREPNRAPYEQYF. CDR3 nucleotide sequence: TGTGCCAGGGAACCGAACAGGGCGCCCTACGAGCAGTACTTC.

This clone was seen just once. This chain uses TRBV7-9 with TRBJ2-5, with 11 positions matching TRBD1. Germline V gene lookup returns CDR1 SEHNR and CDR2 FQNEAQ (reference sequence). J was trimmed by 6 bases and V by 1 base; bases with no gene match: 7. This CDR3 has 16 amino acids. This chain's CDR3 is CASSLVIGQGAKTQYF. CDR3 bases: TGTGCCAGCAGCTTAGTTATAGGACAGGGGGCGAAGACCCAGTACTTC.

The V and J genes are TRBV5-1 and TRBJ1-2, with D hard to call. The length of the CDR3 is 10 residues. V gave up 1 base and J gave up 8 bases, with 3 bases separating them. Germline V gene sequence: CDR1 SGHRS, CDR2 YFSETQ. The CDR3 region is CASSLPGYTF. CDR3 nucleotides: TGCGCCAGCAGCTTGCCGGGCTACACCTTC.

CDR3 sequence (DNA): TGTGCCAGCAGTCCTGTCCAGGGTAGGGGCAATCAGCCCCAGCATTTT. As protein: CASSPVQGRGNQPQHF. The V and J genes are TRBV28 and TRBJ1-5; tentatively, D is TRBD1 (5 bases). Per the germline V gene, CDR1 is MDHEN and CDR2 is SYDVKM. The CDR3 has 16 amino acids. V was pared by 5 bases and J by 2 bases, with 16 bases between.